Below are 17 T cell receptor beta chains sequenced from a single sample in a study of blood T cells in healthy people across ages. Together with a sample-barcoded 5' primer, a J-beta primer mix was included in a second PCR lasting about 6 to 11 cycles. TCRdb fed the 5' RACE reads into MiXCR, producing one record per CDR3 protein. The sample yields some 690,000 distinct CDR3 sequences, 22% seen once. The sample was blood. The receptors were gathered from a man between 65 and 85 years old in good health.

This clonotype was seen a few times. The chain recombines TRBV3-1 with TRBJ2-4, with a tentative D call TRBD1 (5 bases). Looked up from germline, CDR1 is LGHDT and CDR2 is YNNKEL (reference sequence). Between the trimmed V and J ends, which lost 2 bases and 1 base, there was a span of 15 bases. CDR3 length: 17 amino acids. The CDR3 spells CASSQRKRGDAKNIQYF. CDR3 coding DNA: TGTGCCAGCAGCCAACGTAAAAGGGGCGATGCCAAAAACATTCAGTACTTC.

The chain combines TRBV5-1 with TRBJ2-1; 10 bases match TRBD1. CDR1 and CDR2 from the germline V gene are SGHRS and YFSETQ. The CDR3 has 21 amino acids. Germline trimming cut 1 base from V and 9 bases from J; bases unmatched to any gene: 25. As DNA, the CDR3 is TGCGCCAGCAGCTTGAGATCGAGCGGGACAGGGGAGAAAATCAACCGCGGTGAGCAGTTCTTC. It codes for CASSLRSSGTGEKINRGEQFF.

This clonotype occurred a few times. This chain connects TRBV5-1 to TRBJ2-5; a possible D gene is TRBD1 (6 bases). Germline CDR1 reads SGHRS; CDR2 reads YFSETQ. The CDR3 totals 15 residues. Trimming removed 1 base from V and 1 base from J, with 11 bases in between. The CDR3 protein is CASSLFGQLQETQYF. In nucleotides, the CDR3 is TGCGCCAGCAGCTTGTTCGGACAGCTCCAAGAGACCCAGTACTTC. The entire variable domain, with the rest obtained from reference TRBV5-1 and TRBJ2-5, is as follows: KAGVTQTPRYLIKTRGQQVTLSCSPISGHRSVSWYQQTPGQGLQFLFEYFSETQRNKGNFPGRFSGRQFSNSRSEMNVSTLELGDSALYLCASSLFGQLQETQYFGPGTRLLVL.

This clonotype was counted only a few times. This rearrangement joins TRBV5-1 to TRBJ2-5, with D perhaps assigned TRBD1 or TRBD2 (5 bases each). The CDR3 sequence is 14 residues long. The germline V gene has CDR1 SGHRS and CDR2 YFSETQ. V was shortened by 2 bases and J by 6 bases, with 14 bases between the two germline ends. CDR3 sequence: CASSLDPGGQTQYF. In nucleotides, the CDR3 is TGCGCCAGCAGCTTAGACCCTGGGGGACAGACCCAGTACTTC.

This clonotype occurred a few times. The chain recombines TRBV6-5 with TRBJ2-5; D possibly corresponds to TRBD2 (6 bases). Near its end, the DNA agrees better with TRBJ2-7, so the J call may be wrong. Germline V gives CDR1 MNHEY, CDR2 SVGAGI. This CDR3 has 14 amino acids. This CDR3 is CASSYSSGVNEQYF. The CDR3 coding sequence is TGTGCCAGCAGTTACTCCTCGGGAGTCAACGAGCAGTACTTC.

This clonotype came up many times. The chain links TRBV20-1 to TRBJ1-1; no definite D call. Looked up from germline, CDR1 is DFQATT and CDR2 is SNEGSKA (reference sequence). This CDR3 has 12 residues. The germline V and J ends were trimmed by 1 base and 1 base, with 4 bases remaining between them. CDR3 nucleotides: TGCAGTGCTAGAGGGGGGAACACTGAAGCTTTCTTT. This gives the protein CSARGGNTEAFF.

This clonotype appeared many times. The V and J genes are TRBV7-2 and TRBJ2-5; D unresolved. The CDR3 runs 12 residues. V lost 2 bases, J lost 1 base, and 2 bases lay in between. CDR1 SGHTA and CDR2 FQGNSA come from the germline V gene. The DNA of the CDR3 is TGTGCCAGCAGCTTACGCCAAGAGACCCAGTACTTC. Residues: CASSLRQETQYF. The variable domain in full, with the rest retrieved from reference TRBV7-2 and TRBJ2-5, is GAGVSQSPSNKVTEKGKDVELRCDPISGHTALYWYRQSLGQGLEFLIYFQGNSAPDKSGLPSDRFSAERTGGSVSTLTIQRTQQEDSAVYLCASSLRQETQYFGPGTRLLVL.

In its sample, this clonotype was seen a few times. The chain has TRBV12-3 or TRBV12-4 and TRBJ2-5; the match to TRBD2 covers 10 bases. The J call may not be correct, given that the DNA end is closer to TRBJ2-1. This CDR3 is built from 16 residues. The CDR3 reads CASSPLAGGRFDEQFF. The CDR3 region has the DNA TGTGCCAGCAGTCCGTTAGCGGGAGGCCGATTCGATGAGCAGTTCTTC.

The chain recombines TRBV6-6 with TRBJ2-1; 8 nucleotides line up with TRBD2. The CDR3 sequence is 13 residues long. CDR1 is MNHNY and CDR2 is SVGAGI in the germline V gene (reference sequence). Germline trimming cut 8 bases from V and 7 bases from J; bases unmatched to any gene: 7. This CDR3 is CASLRGGGNEQFF. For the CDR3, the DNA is TGTGCCAGCCTCCGGGGGGGAGGGAATGAGCAGTTCTTC.

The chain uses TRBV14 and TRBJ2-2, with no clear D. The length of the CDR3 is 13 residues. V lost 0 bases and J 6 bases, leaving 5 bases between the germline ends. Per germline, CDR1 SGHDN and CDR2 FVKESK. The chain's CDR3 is CASSQDLSGELFF. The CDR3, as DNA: TGTGCCAGCAGCCAAGATCTTTCCGGGGAGCTGTTTTTT.

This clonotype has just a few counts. CDR3 sequence reads: CASSLRTGPSRAGSPLHF. The CDR3 nucleotides read TGTGCCAGCAGTTTAAGGACGGGCCCCTCCAGGGCAGGTTCACCCCTCCACTTT. V usage is TRBV12-3 or TRBV12-4 and J usage is TRBJ1-6; a possible D gene is TRBD1 (5 bases). The CDR3 is made up of 18 amino acids. V lost 2 bases to trimming and J lost 9 bases, with 23 bases between them.

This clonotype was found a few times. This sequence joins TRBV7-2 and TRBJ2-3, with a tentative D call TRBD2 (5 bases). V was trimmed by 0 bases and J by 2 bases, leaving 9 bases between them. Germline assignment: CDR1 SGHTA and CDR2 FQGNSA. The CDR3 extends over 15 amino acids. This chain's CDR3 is CASSLARVFTDTQYF. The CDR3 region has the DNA TGTGCCAGCAGCTTAGCGAGGGTCTTCACAGATACGCAGTATTTT.

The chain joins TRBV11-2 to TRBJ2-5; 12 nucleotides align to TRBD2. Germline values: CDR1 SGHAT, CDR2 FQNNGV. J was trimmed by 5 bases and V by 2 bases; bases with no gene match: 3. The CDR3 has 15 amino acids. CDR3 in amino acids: CASSLPSGGGETQYF. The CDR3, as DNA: TGTGCCAGCAGCTTACCTAGCGGGGGGGGGGAGACCCAGTACTTC.

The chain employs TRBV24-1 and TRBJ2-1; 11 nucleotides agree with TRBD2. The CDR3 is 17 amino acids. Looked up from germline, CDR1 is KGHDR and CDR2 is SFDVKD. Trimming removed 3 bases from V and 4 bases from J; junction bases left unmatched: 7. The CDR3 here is CATSDHRGLADYNEQFF. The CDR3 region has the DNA TGTGCCACCAGTGATCACAGGGGACTAGCGGATTACAATGAGCAGTTCTTC.

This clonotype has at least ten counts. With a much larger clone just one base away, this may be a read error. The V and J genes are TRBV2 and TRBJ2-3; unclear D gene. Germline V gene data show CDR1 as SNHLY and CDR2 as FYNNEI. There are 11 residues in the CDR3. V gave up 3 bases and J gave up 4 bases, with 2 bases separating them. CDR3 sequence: CASSDADTQYF. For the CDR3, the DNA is TGTGCCAGCAGTGACGCAGATACGCAGTATTTT. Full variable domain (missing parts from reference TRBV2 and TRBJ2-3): EPEVTQTPSHQVTQMGQEVILRCVPISNHLYFYWYRQILGQKVEFLVSFYNNEISEKSEIFDDQFSVERPDGSNFTLKIRSTKLEDSAMYFCASSDADTQYFGPGTRLTVL.

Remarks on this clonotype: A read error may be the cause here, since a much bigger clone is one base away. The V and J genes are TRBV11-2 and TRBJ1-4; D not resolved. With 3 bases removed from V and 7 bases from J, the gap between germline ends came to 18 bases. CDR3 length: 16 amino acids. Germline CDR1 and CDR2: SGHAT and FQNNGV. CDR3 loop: CASSFRSRTLSEKLFF. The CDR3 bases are TGTGCCAGCAGCTTCCGGAGCCGAACCCTGAGTGAAAAACTGTTTTTT. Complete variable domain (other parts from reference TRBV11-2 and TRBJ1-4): EAGVAQSPRYKIIEKRQSVAFWCNPISGHATLYWYQQILGQGPKLLIQFQNNGVVDDSQLPKDRFSAERLKGVDSTLKIQPAKLEDSAVYLCASSFRSRTLSEKLFFGSGTQLSVL.

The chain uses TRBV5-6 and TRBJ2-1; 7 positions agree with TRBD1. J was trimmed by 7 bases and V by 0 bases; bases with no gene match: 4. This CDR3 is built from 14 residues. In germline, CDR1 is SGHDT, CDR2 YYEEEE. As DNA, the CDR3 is TGTGCCAGCAGCTTGGGCAGGGGGAAAAATGAGCAGTTCTTC. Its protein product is CASSLGRGKNEQFF.